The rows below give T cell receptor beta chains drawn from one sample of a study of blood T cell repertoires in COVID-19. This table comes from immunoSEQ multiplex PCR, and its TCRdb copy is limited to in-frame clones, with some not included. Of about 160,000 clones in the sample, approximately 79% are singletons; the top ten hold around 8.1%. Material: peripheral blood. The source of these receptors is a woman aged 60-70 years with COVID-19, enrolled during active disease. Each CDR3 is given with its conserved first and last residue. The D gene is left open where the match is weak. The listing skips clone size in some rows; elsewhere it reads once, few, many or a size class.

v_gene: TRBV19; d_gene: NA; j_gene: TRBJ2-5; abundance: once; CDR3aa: CASSRGTDLQETQYF; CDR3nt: TGTGCCAGTAGTCGGGGGACGGATCTCCAAGAGACCCAGTACTTC
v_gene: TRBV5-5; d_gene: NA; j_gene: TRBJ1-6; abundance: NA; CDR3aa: CASSFTSGTLHF; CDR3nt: TGTGCCAGCAGCTTTACGTCCGGGACCCTCCACTTT
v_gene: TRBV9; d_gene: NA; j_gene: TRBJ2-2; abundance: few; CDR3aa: CASSVAVGRTGELFF; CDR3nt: TGTGCCAGCAGCGTAGCTGTGGGGCGGACCGGGGAGCTGTTTTTT
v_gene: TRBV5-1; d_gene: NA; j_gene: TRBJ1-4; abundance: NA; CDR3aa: CASSLASISGEKLFF; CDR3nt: TGCGCCAGCAGCTTGGCCTCTATCTCAGGTGAAAAACTGTTTTTT
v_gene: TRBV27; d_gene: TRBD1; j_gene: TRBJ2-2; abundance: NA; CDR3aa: CASSLGTGGKTGELFF; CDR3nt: TGTGCCAGCAGTCTAGGGACAGGGGGAAAAACCGGGGAGCTGTTTTTT
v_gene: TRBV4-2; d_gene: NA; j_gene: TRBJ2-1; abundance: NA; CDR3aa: CASSQVTSMVEQFF; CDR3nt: TGTGCCAGCAGCCAAGTTACTAGCATGGTTGAGCAGTTCTTC
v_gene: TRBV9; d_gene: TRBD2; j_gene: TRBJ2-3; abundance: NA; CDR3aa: CASSPRTSDRADTQYF; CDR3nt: TGTGCCAGCAGCCCTCGGACTAGCGATAGGGCAGATACGCAGTATTTT
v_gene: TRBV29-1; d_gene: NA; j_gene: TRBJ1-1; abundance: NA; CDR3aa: CSVAGGVTEAFF; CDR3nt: TGCAGCGTTGCGGGGGGGGTTACTGAAGCTTTCTTT
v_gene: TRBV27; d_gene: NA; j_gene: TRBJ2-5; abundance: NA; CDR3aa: CASSGSGIQETQYF; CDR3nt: TGTGCCAGCTCCGGTTCGGGGATCCAAGAGACCCAGTACTTC
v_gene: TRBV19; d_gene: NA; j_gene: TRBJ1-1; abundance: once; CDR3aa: CASSSGQHTEAFF; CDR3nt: TGTGCCAGTAGTTCTGGGCAGCACACTGAAGCTTTCTTT
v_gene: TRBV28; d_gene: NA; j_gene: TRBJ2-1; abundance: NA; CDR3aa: CATLSRGSEQFF; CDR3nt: TGTGCCACCCTGTCCAGAGGTAGTGAGCAGTTCTTC
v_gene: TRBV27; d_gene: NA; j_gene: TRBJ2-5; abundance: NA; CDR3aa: CASSLSRNQETQYF; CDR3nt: TGTGCCAGCAGTTTATCTAGAAACCAAGAGACCCAGTACTTC
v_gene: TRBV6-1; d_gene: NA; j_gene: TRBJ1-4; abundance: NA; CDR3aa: CASSGPTRGLNEKLFF; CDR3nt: TGTGCCAGCAGTGGACCTACAAGGGGTCTAAATGAAAAACTGTTTTTT
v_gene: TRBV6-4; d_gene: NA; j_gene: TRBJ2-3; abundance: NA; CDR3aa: CASNRRDTQYF; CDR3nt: TGTGCCAGCAACCGTCGGGATACGCAGTATTTT
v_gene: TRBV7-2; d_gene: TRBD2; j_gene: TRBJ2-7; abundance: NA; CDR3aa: CASSVLAGGPTEQYF; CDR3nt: TGTGCCAGCTCAGTCCTGGCGGGAGGGCCAACCGAGCAGTACTTC
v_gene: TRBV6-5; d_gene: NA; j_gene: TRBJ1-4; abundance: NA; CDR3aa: CASSLQATNEKLFF; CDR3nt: TGTGCCAGCAGCTTACAGGCAACTAATGAAAAACTGTTTTTT
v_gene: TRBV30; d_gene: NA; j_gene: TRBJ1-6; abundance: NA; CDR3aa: CAWAPRGRYSPLHF; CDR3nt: TGTGCCTGGGCCCCCCGGGGGAGATATTCACCCCTCCACTTT
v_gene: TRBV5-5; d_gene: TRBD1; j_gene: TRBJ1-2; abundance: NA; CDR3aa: CASSLEGTGGYYGYTF; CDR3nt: TGTGCCAGCAGCTTGGAGGGGACAGGGGGATACTATGGCTACACCTTC
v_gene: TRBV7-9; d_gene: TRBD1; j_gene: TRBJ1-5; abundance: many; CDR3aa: CAAASDRVWDQPQHF; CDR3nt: TGTGCGGCAGCCTCGGACAGGGTGTGGGATCAGCCCCAGCATTTT
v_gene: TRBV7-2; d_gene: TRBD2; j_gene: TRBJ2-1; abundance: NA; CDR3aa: CASSPFRGGGNEQFF; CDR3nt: TGTGCCAGCAGCCCGTTCCGCGGGGGAGGAAATGAGCAGTTCTTC
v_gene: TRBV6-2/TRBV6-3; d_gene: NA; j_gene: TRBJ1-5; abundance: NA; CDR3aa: CASSYAMVDIALPPSNQPQHF; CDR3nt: TGTGCCAGCAGTTACGCCATGGTTGACATCGCCCTACCCCCTAGCAATCAGCCCCAGCATTTT
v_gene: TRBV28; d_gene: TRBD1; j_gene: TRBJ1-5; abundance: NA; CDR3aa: CASSHGQGVQPQHF; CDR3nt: TGTGCCAGCAGCCACGGACAGGGGGTTCAGCCCCAGCATTTT
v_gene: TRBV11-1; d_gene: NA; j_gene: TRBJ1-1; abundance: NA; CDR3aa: CASSLGELTEAFF; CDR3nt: TGTGCCAGCAGCTTAGGGGAGCTAACTGAAGCTTTCTTT
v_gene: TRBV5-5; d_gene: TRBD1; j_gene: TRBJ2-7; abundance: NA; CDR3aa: CASSLGQGASAYYF; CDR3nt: TGTGCCAGCAGCTTAGGACAGGGGGCCTCTGCGTACTACTTC
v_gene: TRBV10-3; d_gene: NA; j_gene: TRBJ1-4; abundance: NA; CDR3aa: CATSREGSTNEKLFF; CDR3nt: TGTGCCACGAGTCGAGAAGGGAGTACTAATGAAAAACTGTTTTTT
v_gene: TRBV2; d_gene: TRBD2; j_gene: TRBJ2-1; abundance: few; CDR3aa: CASSLTLAGGYNEQFF; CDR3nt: TGTGCCAGCAGCTTGACTCTAGCGGGAGGCTACAATGAGCAGTTCTTC
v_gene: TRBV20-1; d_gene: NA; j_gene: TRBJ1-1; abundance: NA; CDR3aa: CSASTVAGRTEAFF; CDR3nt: TGCAGTGCTAGTACCGTGGCAGGGCGGACTGAAGCTTTCTTT
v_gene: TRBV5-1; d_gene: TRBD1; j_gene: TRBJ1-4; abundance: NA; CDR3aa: CASSKGQGNEKLFF; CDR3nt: TGCGCCAGCAGCAAGGGACAGGGGAATGAAAAACTGTTTTTT
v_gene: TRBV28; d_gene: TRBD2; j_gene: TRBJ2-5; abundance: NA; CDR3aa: CASRGLAGWQETQYF; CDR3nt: TGTGCCAGCAGAGGACTAGCGGGGTGGCAAGAGACCCAGTACTTC
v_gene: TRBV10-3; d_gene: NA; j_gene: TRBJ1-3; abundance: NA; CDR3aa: CAISGGSSGNTIYF; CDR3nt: TGTGCCATCAGTGGAGGGAGCTCTGGAAACACCATATATTTT
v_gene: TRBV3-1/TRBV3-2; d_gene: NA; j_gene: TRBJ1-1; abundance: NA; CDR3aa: CASSQPEGRAFF; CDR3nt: TGTGCCAGCAGCCAGCCGGAGGGGAGGGCTTTCTTT
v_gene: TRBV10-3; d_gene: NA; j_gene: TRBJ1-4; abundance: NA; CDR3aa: CAISAELSGEKLFF; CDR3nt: TGTGCCATCAGTGCGGAGCTATCGGGGGAAAAACTGTTTTTT
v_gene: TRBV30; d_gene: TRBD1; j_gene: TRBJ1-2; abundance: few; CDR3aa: CAWSVQGAENGYTF; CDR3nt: TGTGCCTGGAGTGTACAGGGGGCGGAGAATGGCTACACCTTC
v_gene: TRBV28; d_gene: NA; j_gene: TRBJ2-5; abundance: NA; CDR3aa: CASSLSGLRGETQYF; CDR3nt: TGTGCCAGCAGTTTATCGGGTCTGAGGGGGGAGACCCAGTACTTC
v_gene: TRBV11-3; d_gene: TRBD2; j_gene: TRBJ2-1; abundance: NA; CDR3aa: CASRSSGSPRDGSYNEQFF; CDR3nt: TGTGCCAGCAGGTCTAGCGGGTCGCCCCGAGACGGATCCTACAATGAGCAGTTCTTC
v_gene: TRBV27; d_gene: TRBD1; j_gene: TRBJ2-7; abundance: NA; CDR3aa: CASSPGDRGPPPYEQYF; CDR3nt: TGTGCCAGCAGTCCCGGGGACAGGGGACCTCCCCCCTACGAGCAGTACTTC
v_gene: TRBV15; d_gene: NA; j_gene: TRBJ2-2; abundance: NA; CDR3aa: CATSRVTRNTGELFF; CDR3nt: TGTGCCACCAGCAGAGTTACCAGGAACACCGGGGAGCTGTTTTTT
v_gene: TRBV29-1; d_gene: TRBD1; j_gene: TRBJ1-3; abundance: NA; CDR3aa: CSVVQGASGNTIYF; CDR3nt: TGCAGCGTAGTACAGGGGGCGAGCGGAAACACCATATATTTT
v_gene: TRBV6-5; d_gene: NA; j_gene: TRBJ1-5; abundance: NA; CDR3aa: CASRTHRDNQPQHF; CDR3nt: TGTGCCAGCAGGACCCACAGGGACAATCAGCCCCAGCATTTT
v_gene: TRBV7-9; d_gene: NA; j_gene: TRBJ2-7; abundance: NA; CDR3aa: CASTASGYEQYF; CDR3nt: TGTGCCAGCACCGCGTCAGGGTACGAGCAGTACTTC
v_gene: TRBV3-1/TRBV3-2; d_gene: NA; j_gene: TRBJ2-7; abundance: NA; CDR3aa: CASSQSGGEQYF; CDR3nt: TGTGCCAGCAGCCAATCCGGGGGCGAGCAGTACTTC
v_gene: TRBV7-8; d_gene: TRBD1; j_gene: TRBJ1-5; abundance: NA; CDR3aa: CASSTLQGPSQPQHF; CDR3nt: TGTGCCAGCAGCACACTACAGGGGCCCAGTCAGCCCCAGCATTTT
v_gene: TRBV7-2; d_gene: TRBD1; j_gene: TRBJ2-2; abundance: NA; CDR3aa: CASSSRSDRVGGELFF; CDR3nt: TGTGCCAGCAGCTCTAGGTCGGACAGGGTTGGCGGGGAGCTGTTTTTT
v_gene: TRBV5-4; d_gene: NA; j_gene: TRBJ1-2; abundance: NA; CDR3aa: CASSLEGRQNGYTF; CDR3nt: TGTGCCAGCAGCTTGGAGGGGAGGCAGAATGGCTACACCTTC
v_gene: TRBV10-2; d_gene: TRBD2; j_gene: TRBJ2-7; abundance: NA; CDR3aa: CASSWMGLAGSEQYF; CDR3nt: TGCGCCAGCAGTTGGATGGGACTAGCGGGAAGCGAGCAGTACTTC
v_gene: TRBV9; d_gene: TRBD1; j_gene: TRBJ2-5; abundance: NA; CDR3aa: CASSIQGEETQYF; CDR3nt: TGTGCCAGCAGTATACAGGGGGAAGAGACCCAGTACTTC